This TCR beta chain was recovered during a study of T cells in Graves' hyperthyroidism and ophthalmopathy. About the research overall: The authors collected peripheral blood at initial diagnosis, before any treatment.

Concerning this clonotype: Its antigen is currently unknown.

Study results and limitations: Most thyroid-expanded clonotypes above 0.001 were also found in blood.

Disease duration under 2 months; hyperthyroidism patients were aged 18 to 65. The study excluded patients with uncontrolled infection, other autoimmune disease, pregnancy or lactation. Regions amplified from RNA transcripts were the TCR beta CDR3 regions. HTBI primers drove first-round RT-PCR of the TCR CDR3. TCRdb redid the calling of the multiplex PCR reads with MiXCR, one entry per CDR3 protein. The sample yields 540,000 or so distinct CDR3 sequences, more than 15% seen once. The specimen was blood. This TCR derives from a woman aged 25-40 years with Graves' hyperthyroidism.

The CDR3 here is CASIADRVTYEQYF. In nucleotides, the CDR3 is TGTGCCAGCATTGCGGACAGGGTCACCTACGAGCAGTACTTC. The chain couples TRBV28 to TRBJ2-7; the match to TRBD1 covers 8 bases. The CDR3 is 14 residues long. The junction had 7 bases not matched to a gene; V was cut back by 7 bases and J by 2 bases. CDR1 MDHEN and CDR2 SYDVKM come from the germline V gene.